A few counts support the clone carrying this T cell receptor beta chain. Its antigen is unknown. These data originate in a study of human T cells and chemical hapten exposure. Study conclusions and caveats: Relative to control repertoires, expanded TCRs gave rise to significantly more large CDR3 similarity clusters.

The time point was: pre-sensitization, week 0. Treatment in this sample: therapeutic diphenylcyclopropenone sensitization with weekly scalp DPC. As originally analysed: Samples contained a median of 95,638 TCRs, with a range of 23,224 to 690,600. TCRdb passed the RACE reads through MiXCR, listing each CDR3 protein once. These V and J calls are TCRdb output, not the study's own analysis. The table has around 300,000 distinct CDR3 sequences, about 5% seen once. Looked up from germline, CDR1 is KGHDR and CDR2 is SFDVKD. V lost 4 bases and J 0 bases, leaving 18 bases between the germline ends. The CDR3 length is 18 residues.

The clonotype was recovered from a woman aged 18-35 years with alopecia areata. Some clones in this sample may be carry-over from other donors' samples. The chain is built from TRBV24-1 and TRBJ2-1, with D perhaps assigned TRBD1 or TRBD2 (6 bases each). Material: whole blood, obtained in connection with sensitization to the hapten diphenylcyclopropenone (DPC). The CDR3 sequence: CATSDQSWGAASYNEQFF. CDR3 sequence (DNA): TGTGCCACCAGTGACCAATCGTGGGGGGCCGCCTCCTACAATGAGCAGTTCTTC.